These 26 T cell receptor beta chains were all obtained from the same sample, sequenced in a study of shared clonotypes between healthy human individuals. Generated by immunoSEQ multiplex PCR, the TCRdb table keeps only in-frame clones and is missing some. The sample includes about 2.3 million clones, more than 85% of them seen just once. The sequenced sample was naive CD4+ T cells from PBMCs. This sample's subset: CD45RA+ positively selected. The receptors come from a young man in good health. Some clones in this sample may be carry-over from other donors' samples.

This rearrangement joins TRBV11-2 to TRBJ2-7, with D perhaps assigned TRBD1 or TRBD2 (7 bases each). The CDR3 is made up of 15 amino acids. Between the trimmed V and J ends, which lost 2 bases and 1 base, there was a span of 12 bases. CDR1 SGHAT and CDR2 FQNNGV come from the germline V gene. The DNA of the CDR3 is TGTGCCAGCAGCTTACAGGGGGGGTTTTCCTACGAGCAGTACTTC. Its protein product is CASSLQGGFSYEQYF.

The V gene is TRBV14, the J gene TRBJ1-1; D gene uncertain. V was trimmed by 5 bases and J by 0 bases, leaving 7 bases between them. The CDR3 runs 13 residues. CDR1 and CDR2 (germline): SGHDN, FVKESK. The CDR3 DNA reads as TGTGCCAGCAGCAAACAGCTGAACACTGAAGCTTTCTTT. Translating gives CASSKQLNTEAFF. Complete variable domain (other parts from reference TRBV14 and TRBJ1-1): EAGVTQFPSHSVIEKGQTVTLRCDPISGHDNLYWYRRVMGKEIKFLLHFVKESKQDESGMPNNRFLAERTGGTYSTLKVQPAELEDSGVYFCASSKQLNTEAFFGQGTRLTVV.

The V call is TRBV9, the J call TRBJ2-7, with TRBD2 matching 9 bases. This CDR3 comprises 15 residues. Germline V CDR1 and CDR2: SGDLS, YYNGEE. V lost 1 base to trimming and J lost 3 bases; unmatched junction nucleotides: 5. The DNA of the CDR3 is TGTGCCAGCAGCGTACAAGGTAGCGGGAGCTACGAGCAGTACTTC. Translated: CASSVQGSGSYEQYF.

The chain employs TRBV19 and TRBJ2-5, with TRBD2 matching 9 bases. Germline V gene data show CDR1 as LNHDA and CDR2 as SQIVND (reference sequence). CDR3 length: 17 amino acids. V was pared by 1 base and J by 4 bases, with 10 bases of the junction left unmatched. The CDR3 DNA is TGTGCCAGTAGTATAGGGGCTGGGGCTAGCGGGACAGAGACCCAGTACTTC. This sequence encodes CASSIGAGASGTETQYF.

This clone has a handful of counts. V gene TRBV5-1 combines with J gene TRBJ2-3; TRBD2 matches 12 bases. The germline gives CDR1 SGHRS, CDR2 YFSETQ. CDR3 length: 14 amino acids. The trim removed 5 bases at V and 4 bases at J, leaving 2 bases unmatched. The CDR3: CASRTSGSADTQYF. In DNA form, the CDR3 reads TGCGCCAGCAGGACTAGCGGGAGTGCAGATACGCAGTATTTT.

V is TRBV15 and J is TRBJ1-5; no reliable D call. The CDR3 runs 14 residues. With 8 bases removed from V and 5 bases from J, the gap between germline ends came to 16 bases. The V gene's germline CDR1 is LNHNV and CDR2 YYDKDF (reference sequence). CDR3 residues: CATGNPRVDQPQHF. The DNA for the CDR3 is TGTGCCACCGGGAACCCTAGGGTGGATCAGCCCCAGCATTTT.

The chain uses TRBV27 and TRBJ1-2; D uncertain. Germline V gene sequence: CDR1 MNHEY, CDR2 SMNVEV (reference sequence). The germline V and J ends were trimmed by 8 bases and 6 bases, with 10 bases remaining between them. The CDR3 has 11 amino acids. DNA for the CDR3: TGTGCCAGCCGGGGTGCCCATGGCTACACCTTC. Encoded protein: CASRGAHGYTF.

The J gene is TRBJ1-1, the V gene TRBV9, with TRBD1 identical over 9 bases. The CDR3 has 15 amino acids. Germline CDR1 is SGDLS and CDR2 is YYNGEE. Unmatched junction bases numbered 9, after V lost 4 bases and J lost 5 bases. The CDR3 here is CASSPWGQGGTEAFF. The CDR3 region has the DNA TGTGCCAGCAGCCCCTGGGGACAGGGAGGGACTGAAGCTTTCTTT.

CDR3 sequence: CASSERVNTEAFF. The CDR3 DNA reads as TGCGCCAGCAGTGAGCGGGTGAACACTGAAGCTTTCTTT. The gene calls are TRBV10-2 and TRBJ1-1; D is uncertain. The germline gives CDR1 WSHSY, CDR2 SAAADI. The V end was cut by 2 bases, the J end by 0 bases, with 4 bases between. The CDR3 has 13 residues.

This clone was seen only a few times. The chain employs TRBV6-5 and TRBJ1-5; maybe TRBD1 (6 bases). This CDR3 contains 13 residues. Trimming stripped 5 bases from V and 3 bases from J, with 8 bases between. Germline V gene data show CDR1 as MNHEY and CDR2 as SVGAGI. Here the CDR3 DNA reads TGTGCCAGCAGTCGACAGGTCAATCAGCCCCAGCATTTT. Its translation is CASSRQVNQPQHF.

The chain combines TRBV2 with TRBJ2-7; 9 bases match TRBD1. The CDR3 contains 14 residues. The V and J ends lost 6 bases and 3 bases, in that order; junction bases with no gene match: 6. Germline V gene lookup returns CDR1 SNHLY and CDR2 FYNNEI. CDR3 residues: CASRGQGSLYEQYF. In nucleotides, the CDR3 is TGTGCCAGCAGGGGACAGGGAAGTCTCTACGAGCAGTACTTC.

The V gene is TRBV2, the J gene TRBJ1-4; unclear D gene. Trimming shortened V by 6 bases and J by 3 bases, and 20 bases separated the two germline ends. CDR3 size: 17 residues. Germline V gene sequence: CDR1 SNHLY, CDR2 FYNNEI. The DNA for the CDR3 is TGTGCCAGCAGGGACCCTCTAGGACGGAGGCCTAATGAAAAACTGTTTTTT. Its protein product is CASRDPLGRRPNEKLFF.

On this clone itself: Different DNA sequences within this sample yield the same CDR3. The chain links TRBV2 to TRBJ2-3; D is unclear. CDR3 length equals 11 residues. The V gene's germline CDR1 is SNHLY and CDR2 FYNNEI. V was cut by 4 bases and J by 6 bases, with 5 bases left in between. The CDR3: CASSVIDTQYF. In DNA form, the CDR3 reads TGTGCCAGCAGTGTTATTGATACGCAGTATTTT.

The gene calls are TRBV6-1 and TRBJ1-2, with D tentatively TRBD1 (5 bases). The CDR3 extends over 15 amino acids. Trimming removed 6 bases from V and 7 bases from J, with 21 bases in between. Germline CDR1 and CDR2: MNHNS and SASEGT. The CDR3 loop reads CASRKLLGGISGYTF. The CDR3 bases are TGTGCCAGCAGGAAGCTCCTGGGGGGGATTAGTGGCTACACCTTC.

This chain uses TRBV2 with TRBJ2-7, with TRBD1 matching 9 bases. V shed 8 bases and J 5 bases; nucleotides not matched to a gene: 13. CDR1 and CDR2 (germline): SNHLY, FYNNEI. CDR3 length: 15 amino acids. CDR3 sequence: CASGGTGWVGDEQYF. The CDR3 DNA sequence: TGTGCCAGCGGTGGGACAGGGTGGGTCGGTGACGAGCAGTACTTC.

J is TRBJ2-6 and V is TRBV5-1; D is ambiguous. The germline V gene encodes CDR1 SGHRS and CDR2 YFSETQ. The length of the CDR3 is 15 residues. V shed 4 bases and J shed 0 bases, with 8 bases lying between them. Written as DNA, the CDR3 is TGCGCCAGCAGCCTCCTCCGCTCTGGGGCCAACGTCCTGACTTTC. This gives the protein CASSLLRSGANVLTF.

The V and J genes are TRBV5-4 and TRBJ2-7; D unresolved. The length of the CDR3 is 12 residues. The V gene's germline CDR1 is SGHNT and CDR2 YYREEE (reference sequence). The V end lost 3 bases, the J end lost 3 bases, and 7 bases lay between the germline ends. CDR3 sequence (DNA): TGTGCCAGCAGCTCGGATGTCTACGAGCAGTACTTC. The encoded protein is CASSSDVYEQYF.

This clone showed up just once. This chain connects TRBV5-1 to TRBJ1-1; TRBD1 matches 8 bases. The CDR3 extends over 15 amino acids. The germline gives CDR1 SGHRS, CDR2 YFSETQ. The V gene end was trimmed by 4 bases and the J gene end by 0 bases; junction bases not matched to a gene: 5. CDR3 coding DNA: TGCGCCAGCAGCATATCGACAGGGGTGAACACTGAAGCTTTCTTT. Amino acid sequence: CASSISTGVNTEAFF.

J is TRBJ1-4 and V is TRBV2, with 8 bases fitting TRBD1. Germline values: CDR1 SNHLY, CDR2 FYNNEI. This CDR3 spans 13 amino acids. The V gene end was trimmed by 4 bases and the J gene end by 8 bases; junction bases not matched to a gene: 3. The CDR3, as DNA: TGTGCCAGCAGTGCGACAGGGGTAGAAAAACTGTTTTTT. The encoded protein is CASSATGVEKLFF.

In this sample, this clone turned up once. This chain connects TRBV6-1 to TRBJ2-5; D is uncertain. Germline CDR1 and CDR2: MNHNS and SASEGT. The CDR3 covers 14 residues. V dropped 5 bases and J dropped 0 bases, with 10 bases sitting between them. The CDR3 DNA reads TGTGCCAGCAGTCGGGCCAATAACCAAGAGACCCAGTACTTC. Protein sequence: CASSRANNQETQYF.

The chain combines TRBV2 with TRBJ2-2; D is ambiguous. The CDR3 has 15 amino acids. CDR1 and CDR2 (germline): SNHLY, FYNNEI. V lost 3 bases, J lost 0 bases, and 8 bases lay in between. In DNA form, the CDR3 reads TGTGCCAGCAGTGATAGGGTTTCGAACACCGGGGAGCTGTTTTTT. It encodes CASSDRVSNTGELFF.

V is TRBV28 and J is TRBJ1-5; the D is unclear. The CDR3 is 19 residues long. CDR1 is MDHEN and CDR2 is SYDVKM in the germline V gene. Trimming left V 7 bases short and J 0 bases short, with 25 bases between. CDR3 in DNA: TGTGCCAGCACCTCGGCCGGATGGGATTTGACCTATAGCAATCAGCCCCAGCATTTT. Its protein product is CASTSAGWDLTYSNQPQHF.

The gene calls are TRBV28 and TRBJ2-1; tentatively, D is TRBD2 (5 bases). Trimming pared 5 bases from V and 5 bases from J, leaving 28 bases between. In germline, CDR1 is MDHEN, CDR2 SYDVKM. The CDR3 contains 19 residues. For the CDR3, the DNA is TGTGCCAGCAGTCGAAGCCCCCTTGCGCCGGGAAACTTAAACAATGAGCAGTTCTTC. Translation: CASSRSPLAPGNLNNEQFF.

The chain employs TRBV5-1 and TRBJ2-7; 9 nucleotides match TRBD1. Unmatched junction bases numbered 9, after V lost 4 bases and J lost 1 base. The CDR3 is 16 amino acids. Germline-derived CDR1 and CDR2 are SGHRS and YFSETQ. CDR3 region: CASSMLGTGRSYEQYF. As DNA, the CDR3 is TGCGCCAGCAGCATGCTTGGGACAGGGCGATCCTACGAGCAGTACTTC.

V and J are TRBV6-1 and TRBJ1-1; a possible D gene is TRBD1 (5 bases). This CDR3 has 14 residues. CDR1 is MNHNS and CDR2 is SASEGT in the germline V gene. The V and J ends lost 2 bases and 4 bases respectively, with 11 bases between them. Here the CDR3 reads CASSESPGSTEAFF. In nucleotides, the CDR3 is TGTGCCAGCAGTGAATCGCCAGGGAGCACTGAAGCTTTCTTT.

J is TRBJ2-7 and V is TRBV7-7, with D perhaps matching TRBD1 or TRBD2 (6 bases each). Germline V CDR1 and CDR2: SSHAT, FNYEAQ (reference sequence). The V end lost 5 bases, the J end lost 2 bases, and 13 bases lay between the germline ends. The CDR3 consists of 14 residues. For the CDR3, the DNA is TGTGCCAGCAGCCCGCGGGACACTGCCTACGAGCAGTACTTC. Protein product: CASSPRDTAYEQYF.